Below, one T cell receptor (beta chain) is given with its context. Its antigen remains unknown. These data originate in a study of OX40 agonist ivuxolimab in advanced cancers. Study-wide background: Across the patients, intravenous ivuxolimab was delivered every 2 weeks at 0.01 to 10 mg/kg. Patients treated during dose escalation were battling hepatocellular carcinoma, melanoma, renal cell or head and neck cancer. Whole-study findings and limits: Some nonresponders likewise displayed low normalized T-cell clonal expansion.

The CDR3 length is 14 residues. Looked up from germline, CDR1 is SGHTA and CDR2 is FQGNSA. Repertoires were generated with immunoSEQ multiplex PCR, while TCRdb's copy carries only in-frame clones and drops some. The data contain 65,000 to 95,000 clones, roughly 88% of them seen just once; the ten biggest clones take up 0.76%. The source material was CD4+ or CD8+ T cells sorted from blood, sampled in a trial of the OX40 agonist ivuxolimab. The receptor was isolated from an adult with an advanced solid tumor such as melanoma, head and neck, liver or kidney cancer. The chain is built from TRBV7-2 and TRBJ1-1, with 7 bases fitting TRBD1. Here the CDR3 DNA reads TGTGCTACCAGAGGAGGGGGCTTCGGCACTGAAGCTTTCTTT. It encodes CATRGGGFGTEAFF.